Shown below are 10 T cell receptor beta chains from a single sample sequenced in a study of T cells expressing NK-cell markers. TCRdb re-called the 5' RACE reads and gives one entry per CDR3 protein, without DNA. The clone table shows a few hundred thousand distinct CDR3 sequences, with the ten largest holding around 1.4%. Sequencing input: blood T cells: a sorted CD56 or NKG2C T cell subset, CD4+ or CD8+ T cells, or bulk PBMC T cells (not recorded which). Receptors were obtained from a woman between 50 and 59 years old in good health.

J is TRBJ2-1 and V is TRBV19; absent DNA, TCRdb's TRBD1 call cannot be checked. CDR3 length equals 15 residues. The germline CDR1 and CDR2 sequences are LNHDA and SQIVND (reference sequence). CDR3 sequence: CASSNRFSSYNEQFF.

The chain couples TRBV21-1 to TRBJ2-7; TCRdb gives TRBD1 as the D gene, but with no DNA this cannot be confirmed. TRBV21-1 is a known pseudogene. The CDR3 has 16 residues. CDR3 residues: CASSTQLVQGSPEQYF.

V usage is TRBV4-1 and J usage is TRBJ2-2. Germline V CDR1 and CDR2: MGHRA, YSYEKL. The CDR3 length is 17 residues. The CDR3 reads CASSQIVAKGDTGELFF.

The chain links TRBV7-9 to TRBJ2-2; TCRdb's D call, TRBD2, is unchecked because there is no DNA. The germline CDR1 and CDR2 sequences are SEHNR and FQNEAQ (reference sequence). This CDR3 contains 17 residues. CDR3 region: CASSQRPAGLVTGELFF.

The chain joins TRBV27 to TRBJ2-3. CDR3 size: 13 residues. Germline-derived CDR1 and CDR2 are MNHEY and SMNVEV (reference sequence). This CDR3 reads CASSLWSSDTQYF.

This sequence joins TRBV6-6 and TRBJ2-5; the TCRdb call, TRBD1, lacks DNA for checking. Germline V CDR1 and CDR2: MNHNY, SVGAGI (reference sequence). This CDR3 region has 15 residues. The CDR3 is CASSYSSGGGETQYF.

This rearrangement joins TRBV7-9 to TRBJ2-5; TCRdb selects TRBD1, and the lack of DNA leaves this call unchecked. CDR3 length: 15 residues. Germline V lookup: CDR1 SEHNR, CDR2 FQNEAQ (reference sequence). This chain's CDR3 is CASSSWTGRQETQYF. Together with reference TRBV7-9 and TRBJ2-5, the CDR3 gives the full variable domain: DTGVSQNPRHKITKRGQNVTFRCDPISEHNRLYWYRQTLGQGPEFLTYFQNEAQLEKSRLLSDRFSAERPKGSFSTLEIQRTEQGDSAMYLCASSSWTGRQETQYFGPGTRLLVL.

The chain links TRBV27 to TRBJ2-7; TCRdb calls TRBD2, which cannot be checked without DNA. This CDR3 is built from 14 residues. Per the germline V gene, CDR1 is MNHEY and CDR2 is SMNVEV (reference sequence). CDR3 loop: CASRGLEGTYEQYF.

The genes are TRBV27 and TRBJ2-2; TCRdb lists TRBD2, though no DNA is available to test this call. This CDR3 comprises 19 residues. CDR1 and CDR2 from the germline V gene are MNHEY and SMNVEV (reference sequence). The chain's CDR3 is CASSSYLLAGGPSTGELFF.

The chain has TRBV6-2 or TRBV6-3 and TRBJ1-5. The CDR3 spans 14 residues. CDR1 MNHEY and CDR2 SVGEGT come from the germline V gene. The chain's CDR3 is CASRNGGANQPQHF.